One T cell receptor beta chain is described in this entry. Produced via immunoSEQ multiplex PCR; TCRdb's table is partial and in-frame only. The table includes roughly 32,000 clones, roughly 79% detected once. Treatment of patients with chemo-refractory metastatic non-small-cell lung cancer consisted of focal radiation plus CTLA-4 blockade with ipilimumab. This entry comes from a study of radiotherapy plus CTLA-4 blockade in lung cancer. For the study at large: Objective responses were seen in under 20% of patients, disease control in roughly 30%.

V shed 1 base and J 1 base; nucleotides not matched to a gene: 7. CDR1 and CDR2 from the germline V gene are SQVTM and ANQGSEA. CDR3 size: 16 residues. The sample here was peripheral blood, taken from a patient treated with radiotherapy plus ipilimumab. The chain combines TRBV29-1 with TRBJ2-7; 10 bases match TRBD1. The TCR was taken from a human donor with non-small cell lung cancer that progressed on radiotherapy plus ipilimumab. The CDR3 bases are TGCAGCGTTGAAGGCCTTCGGGACAGGGGATCCTACGAGCAGTACTTC. Its protein is CSVEGLRDRGSYEQYF.